The 10 T cell receptor beta chains listed next were all sequenced from one sample in a study of blood T cell repertoires in COVID-19. Assay used: immunoSEQ multiplex PCR; TCRdb lists only in-frame clones, some missing. The sample holds fewer than 250,000 clones, about 91% seen once. Sequenced: PBMCs or T cells enriched from blood (not recorded which). The source is a woman in her 30s with acute COVID-19.

This clone occurred once. This chain uses TRBV30 with TRBJ1-6; D uncertain. The V end was cut by 3 bases, the J end by 10 bases, with 13 bases between. The germline CDR1 and CDR2 sequences are GTSNPN and SVGIG (reference sequence). This CDR3 is 13 amino acids long. Here the CDR3 reads CAWSPQQRSPLHF. The CDR3 coding sequence is TGTGCCTGGAGCCCCCAGCAGAGGTCACCCCTCCACTTT.

The chain combines TRBV7-2 with TRBJ2-1; no firm D call. The CDR3 runs to 13 residues. Trimming shortened V by 6 bases and J by 8 bases, and 14 bases separated the two germline ends. Germline CDR1 reads SGHTA; CDR2 reads FQGNSA. CDR3 sequence: CASSQNTRDEQFF. CDR3 in DNA: TGTGCCAGCAGTCAAAACACTCGGGATGAGCAGTTCTTC.

The chain uses TRBV7-2 and TRBJ1-1; D is ambiguous. The CDR3 covers 15 residues. Germline V gene lookup returns CDR1 SGHTA and CDR2 FQGNSA. Trimming took 2 bases from V and 2 from J, leaving 12 bases between them. CDR3: CASSLTRTDNTEAFF. The CDR3 DNA is TGTGCCAGCAGCTTAACCCGGACTGATAACACTGAAGCTTTCTTT.

The chain joins TRBV5-4 to TRBJ1-1; 7 bases map to TRBD1. The CDR3 covers 15 residues. Germline values: CDR1 SGHNT, CDR2 YYREEE (reference sequence). Losses at the gene ends were 2 bases for V and 6 bases for J; bases not matched to a gene: 10. Written as DNA, the CDR3 is TGTGCCAGCAGCTTCGAACAGGGGAAGCGGGCTGAAGCTTTCTTT. This encodes CASSFEQGKRAEAFF.

This clone appeared a few times. The rearrangement joins TRBV15 to TRBJ1-6; 8 bases agree with TRBD1. Per the germline V gene, CDR1 is LNHNV and CDR2 is YYDKDF (reference sequence). J was trimmed by 6 bases and V by 1 base; bases with no gene match: 5. This CDR3 has 16 residues. In DNA form, the CDR3 reads TGTGCCACCAGCAGAGGACCTACAGGGGGTAATTCACCCCTCCACTTT. This gives the protein CATSRGPTGGNSPLHF.

The genes are TRBV5-1 and TRBJ1-1; 8 nucleotides match TRBD1. CDR1 and CDR2 (germline): SGHRS, YFSETQ. This CDR3 is built from 17 residues. With V trimmed by 9 bases and J by 7 bases, 23 bases remained unmatched. CDR3 DNA: TGCGCCACCGCCCAAACCGGGACAGAGGACGACAGGGGTGAAGCTTTCTTT. This translates into CATAQTGTEDDRGEAFF.

V is TRBV28 and J is TRBJ1-4, with D possibly TRBD1 on 6 matching bases. CDR1 MDHEN and CDR2 SYDVKM come from the germline V gene. Between the trimmed V and J ends, which lost 3 bases and 1 base, there was a span of 9 bases. This CDR3 is built from 15 residues. The CDR3 spells CASSFTGRTNEKLFF. The CDR3 DNA reads as TGTGCCAGCAGTTTTACAGGGCGAACTAATGAAAAACTGTTTTTT.

The V call is TRBV19, the J call TRBJ2-7; 9 bases align to TRBD1. J gave up 5 bases and V 3 bases, and 5 bases lay outside the gene matches. CDR1 LNHDA and CDR2 SQIVND come from the germline V gene (reference sequence). This CDR3 has 14 amino acids. The CDR3 nucleotides read TGTGCCAGTAGTATGGGGACAGGGAGTGACGAGCAGTACTTC. This translates into CASSMGTGSDEQYF. The variable domain in full, completed from reference TRBV19 and TRBJ2-7, reads DGGITQSPKYLFRKEGQNVTLSCEQNLNHDAMYWYRQDPGQGLRLIYYSQIVNDFQKGDIAEGYSVSREKKESFPLTVTSAQKNPTAFYLCASSMGTGSDEQYFGPGTRLTVT.

The chain links TRBV7-9 to TRBJ1-4, with D uncertain. The V gene lost 3 bases and the J gene lost 0 bases, with 11 bases spanning the gap. The CDR3 is 16 residues long. CDR1 and CDR2 from the germline V gene are SEHNR and FQNEAQ (reference sequence). The CDR3: CASSFLWAATNEKLFF. Here the CDR3 DNA reads TGTGCCAGCAGCTTCTTGTGGGCAGCAACTAATGAAAAACTGTTTTTT.

The table lists this clone with a count of one. The gene calls are TRBV5-5 and TRBJ1-1; D unclear. Germline CDR1 reads SGHKS; CDR2 reads YYEKEE (reference sequence). V was cut by 2 bases and J by 7 bases, with 12 bases left in between. CDR3 length: 13 residues. This CDR3 is CASSFTPAVEAFF. CDR3 nucleotides: TGTGCCAGCAGCTTTACACCCGCCGTTGAAGCTTTCTTT.